Each of the 24 T cell receptor beta chains below was sequenced from the same sample in a study of CD8+CD57+ T cells in acquired aplastic anemia. Genomic DNA served as template for TCR beta VDJ and CDR3 profiling. MiXCR was run by TCRdb on the reads, yielding one entry per CDR3 protein. The data contain 350,000 to 450,000 distinct CDR3 sequences, around 72% of them singletons. Input material: sorted CD4+, CD8+, or CD8+CD57+ T cells (not recorded which) from PBMCs. The receptor set was obtained from a human donor in good health, serving as a control.

The rearrangement joins TRBV4-1 to TRBJ1-2, with a weak D call TRBD1 (6 bases). V was cut by 2 bases and J by 2 bases, with 9 bases left in between. The germline V gene encodes CDR1 MGHRA and CDR2 YSYEKL. The CDR3 loop spans 14 amino acids. The CDR3 protein is CASSQSDRNYGYTF. CDR3 in DNA: TGCGCCAGCAGCCAATCGGACAGAAACTATGGCTACACCTTC.

This clonotype has ten or more counts. The rearrangement uses TRBV7-8 and TRBJ1-2, with D possibly matching TRBD1 (5 bases). The CDR3 is 11 residues long. CDR1 is SGHVS and CDR2 is FQNEAQ in the germline V gene. The V end was cut by 6 bases, the J end by 7 bases, with 9 bases between. This CDR3 is CASREQGGYTF. For the CDR3, the DNA is TGTGCCAGCAGAGAGCAGGGTGGCTACACCTTC.

The gene calls are TRBV19 and TRBJ1-2; D unresolved. The CDR3 sequence is 17 residues long. V lost 6 bases to trimming and J lost 4 bases, with 24 bases between them. Looked up from germline, CDR1 is LNHDA and CDR2 is SQIVND (reference sequence). For the CDR3, the DNA is TGTGCCAGTAGCAAAAGGGCGGGCGCTCTCGCTATCTATGGCTACACCTTC. Its protein is CASSKRAGALAIYGYTF. The full variable domain, rest sourced from reference TRBV19 and TRBJ1-2, is DGGITQSPKYLFRKEGQNVTLSCEQNLNHDAMYWYRQDPGQGLRLIYYSQIVNDFQKGDIAEGYSVSREKKESFPLTVTSAQKNPTAFYLCASSKRAGALAIYGYTFGSGTRLTVV.

The CDR3, as DNA: TGTGCCAGCAGGTCGGGGAGCGATCAGCCCCAGCATTTT. This codes for CASRSGSDQPQHF. This chain joins TRBV2 and TRBJ1-5, with D uncertain. Germline values: CDR1 SNHLY, CDR2 FYNNEI. The CDR3 length is 13 residues. Trimming stripped 6 bases from V and 5 bases from J, with 11 bases between.

J is TRBJ2-3 and V is TRBV5-8, with 10 positions matching TRBD1. The CDR3 totals 15 residues. Germline V CDR1 and CDR2: SGHTS, YDEGEE. Trimming at V came to 4 bases and at J to 11 bases, leaving 13 bases not matched to a gene. DNA for the CDR3: TGTGCCAGCAGCGTTGGGACAGGGGCCTACAATGAGCAGTATTTT. Translation gives CASSVGTGAYNEQYF.

The rearrangement joins TRBV9 to TRBJ1-6; 7 positions match TRBD1. In germline, CDR1 is SGDLS, CDR2 YYNGEE. The CDR3 spans 14 residues. The J segment lost 14 bases and the V segment lost 5 bases, leaving 13 bases of the junction unmatched. The CDR3 here is CASSPGRGVESLHF. In DNA, the CDR3 is TGTGCCAGCAGTCCTGGCAGGGGGGTTGAATCCCTCCACTTT.

J is TRBJ2-1 and V is TRBV7-8; the D gene is possibly TRBD1 (6 bases). Trimming removed 5 bases from V and 10 bases from J, with 15 bases in between. The CDR3 is made up of 13 amino acids. Looked up from germline, CDR1 is SGHVS and CDR2 is FQNEAQ. The CDR3 nucleotides read TGTGCCAGCAGCGCCACGCTCGGACAGGAGCAGTTCTTC. Amino acid sequence: CASSATLGQEQFF.

This clonotype was observed many times. The chain carries TRBV7-3 and TRBJ2-1; D unresolved. This CDR3 has 16 residues. Trimming pared 1 base from V and 0 bases from J, leaving 10 bases between. Germline V CDR1 and CDR2: SGHTA, FQGTGA. The CDR3 loop is CASSLMPQSSYNEQFF. The DNA for the CDR3 is TGTGCCAGCAGCTTAATGCCACAAAGCTCCTACAATGAGCAGTTCTTC.

Notes on this clonotype: The missing conserved phenylalanine or tryptophan at the end of this CDR3 makes a read error likely. Because the CDR3's place on the DNA is in doubt, the DNA is left out and the CDR3 is given as listed by TCRdb. This chain links TRBV2 with TRBJ2-7; the table's D gene call, TRBD1, was not cross checked with the DNA. The V gene's germline CDR1 is SNHLY and CDR2 FYNNEI. Termini included, the CDR3 measures 15 amino acids. Here the CDR3 reads CASILGGTGQPQHFG.

A word on this clonotype: Relative to the germline gene, one junction end is altered; a read error may explain this. This chain uses TRBV9 with TRBJ2-1; D call uncertain. The length of the CDR3 is 13 residues. Germline CDR1 SGDLS, CDR2 YYNGEE. The CDR3 DNA sequence: TGTGCCAGCAGGGTAGAGTTCTACAATGAGCAGTTCTTC. Translation gives CASRVEFYNEQFF.

The sample holds a few counts of this clonotype. V gene TRBV7-2 combines with J gene TRBJ2-5, with 11 positions matching TRBD2. The V gene's germline CDR1 is SGHTA and CDR2 FQGNSA. The CDR3 is 17 amino acids. J was trimmed by 3 bases and V by 5 bases; bases with no gene match: 11. CDR3 residues: CASSPSSGGGQEETQYF. In nucleotides, the CDR3 is TGTGCCAGCAGCCCCAGTAGCGGGGGGGGGCAGGAAGAGACCCAGTACTTC.

In this sample, this clonotype turned up many times. The rearrangement links TRBV11-2 to TRBJ1-2; D possibly corresponds to TRBD1 (6 bases). CDR1 and CDR2 from the germline V gene are SGHAT and FQNNGV. Deletions cut 6 bases from V and 7 bases from J, with 15 bases between. The CDR3 is 13 amino acids. CDR3 amino acids: CASRGRQVGGYTF. CDR3 DNA: TGTGCCAGCAGAGGTAGACAGGTCGGTGGCTACACCTTC.

The chain employs TRBV2 and TRBJ2-7, with D possibly TRBD2 on 5 matching bases. This CDR3 region has 15 residues. Trimming pared 6 bases from V and 11 bases from J, leaving 26 bases between. Germline V gene lookup returns CDR1 SNHLY and CDR2 FYNNEI. As DNA, the CDR3 is TGTGCCAGCAGGCGGGCAGGATCGTCGGGCTCCGAAGAGTACTTC. This codes for CASRRAGSSGSEEYF.

The rearrangement joins TRBV5-4 to TRBJ1-2; 9 bases match TRBD1. The V and J ends lost 3 bases and 0 bases, in that order; junction bases with no gene match: 6. Germline-derived CDR1 and CDR2 are SGHNT and YYREEE (reference sequence). This CDR3 is built from 16 residues. The CDR3 nucleotides read TGTGCCAGCAGCTCCGAGGGGACAGGGCCTAACTATGGCTACACCTTC. Protein product: CASSSEGTGPNYGYTF.

Concerning this clonotype: At one end, the junction sequence differs from germline, possibly due to a read error. The rearrangement joins TRBV19 to TRBJ2-1; D remains unclear. CDR1 LNHDA and CDR2 SQIVND come from the germline V gene (reference sequence). This CDR3 spans 16 amino acids. The CDR3 DNA follows: TGTGCCAGTAGCCCATACTTGGCAGCCCCCTACGATGAGCAGTTCTTC. It yields the protein CASSPYLAAPYDEQFF.

In regard to this clonotype: A much larger clonotype is one base distant, so this may be a read error. Because it lacks the conserved phenylalanine or tryptophan at the end, this CDR3 is likely a read error. The chain has TRBV5-4 and TRBJ1-3; no reliable D call. The CDR3 length is 15 residues. Germline V gene data show CDR1 as SGHNT and CDR2 as YYREEE (reference sequence). Trimming took 4 bases from V and 4 from J, leaving 15 bases between them. The CDR3 protein is CASSLDTLSGNTIYL. Here the CDR3 DNA reads TGTGCCAGCAGCCTGGATACCCTCTCCGGAAACACCATATATCTT.

With respect to this clonotype: At one of its ends the junction is not consistent with the germline gene, which may arise from a read error. The V gene is TRBV19, the J gene TRBJ1-3; D call uncertain. The V gene's germline CDR1 is LNHDA and CDR2 SQIVND (reference sequence). This CDR3 has 16 residues. CDR3 sequence (DNA): TGTGCCAGTACCCCTGGGGATACGGGCGCTGGGTACACCATGTATTTT. Translated: CASTPGDTGAGYTMYF.

As regards this clonotype: This likely comes from a read error, as the CDR3 has no conserved phenylalanine or tryptophan at its end. The DNA is omitted, as the CDR3 cannot be located on it reliably, and the CDR3 follows TCRdb's listing. The V call is TRBV7-2, the J call TRBJ1-1. The CDR3 length is 13 residues, termini included. Germline V gene data show CDR1 as SGHTA and CDR2 as FQGNSA. This chain's CDR3 is CASSHSVYDQYFG.

The chain has TRBV7-3 and TRBJ2-5; TRBD1 is a possible D gene (6 bases). Germline CDR1 is SGHTA and CDR2 is FQGTGA. The CDR3 is 14 amino acids. The V and J ends lost 5 bases and 1 base respectively, with 11 bases between them. CDR3 sequence reads: CASSTQTGQETQYF. The CDR3 DNA is TGTGCCAGCAGCACCCAGACAGGCCAAGAGACCCAGTACTTC. Drawing the rest from reference TRBV7-3 and TRBJ2-5, the complete variable domain is GAGVSQTPSNKVTEKGKYVELRCDPISGHTALYWYRQSLGQGPEFLIYFQGTGAADDSGLPNDRFFAVRPEGSVSTLKIQRTERGDSAVYLCASSTQTGQETQYFGPGTRLLVL.

This clonotype was observed at least ten times. The chain uses TRBV6-1 and TRBJ2-7; D might be TRBD1 or TRBD2, each matching 5 bases. Germline CDR1 reads MNHNS; CDR2 reads SASEGT. CDR3 length: 16 residues. V was clipped by 1 base and J by 5 bases, with 18 bases between them. The CDR3 here is CASSEEVRGSVHEQYF. CDR3 coding DNA: TGTGCCAGCAGTGAAGAAGTGAGGGGTTCGGTCCACGAGCAGTACTTC.

Concerning this clonotype: At one end the junction does not follow the germline gene, possibly because of a read error. V usage is TRBV24-1 and J usage is TRBJ1-5; 10 nucleotides align to TRBD1. This CDR3 region has 15 residues. Germline V gives CDR1 KGHDR, CDR2 SFDVKD. Here the CDR3 reads CASSHGTGDNQPQHF. The CDR3 coding sequence is TGTGCCAGCAGTCACGGGACAGGGGACAATCAGCCCCAGCATTTT.

The chain combines TRBV10-2 with TRBJ2-2, with D perhaps TRBD1 (5 bases). Trimming removed 2 bases at V and 11 bases at J, with 15 bases between. Germline loops: CDR1 WSHSY, CDR2 SAAADI. The CDR3 covers 14 residues. The CDR3 region is CASSEGAGFGELFF. Written as DNA, the CDR3 is TGCGCCAGCAGTGAGGGAGCAGGGTTCGGCGAGCTGTTTTTT.

This chain connects TRBV29-1 to TRBJ1-1; no clear D. CDR1 and CDR2 (germline): SQVTM, ANQGSEA. CDR3 length: 13 amino acids. CDR3 region: CNENRQANTEAFF. The CDR3 DNA follows: TGCAACGAAAATAGGCAGGCGAACACTGAAGCTTTCTTT.

The chain uses TRBV9 and TRBJ2-1; the D call may be TRBD1 or TRBD2 (7 bases each). CDR3 length equals 15 residues. The germline V and J ends were trimmed by 4 bases and 8 bases, with 19 bases remaining between them. The germline gives CDR1 SGDLS, CDR2 YYNGEE. The CDR3 loop reads CASSSARGGHYEQFF. The CDR3 DNA is TGTGCCAGCAGCTCAGCCAGGGGGGGTCACTATGAGCAGTTCTTC.